This T cell receptor (beta chain) is from a study of shared clonotypes between healthy human individuals. Background on the study: Donor composition was a couple of women and a few men, aged 18 to 49. The study used three CD4 naive, three CD4 memory, two CD8 naive and one CD8 memory plate per donor. Regarding the study as a whole: For naive CD4 cells, roughly 5% of clonotypes were shared across a handful of donors.

V lost 3 bases and J 1 base, leaving 7 bases between the germline ends. The CDR3 is 13 residues long. Germline V gene lookup returns CDR1 SGHDT and CDR2 YYEEEE. Terminally differentiated effector memory CD45RA+ cells were excluded by CCR7 positive selection of CD45RO-negative cells. The assay ran at deep level. Profiled with immunoSEQ multiplex PCR; TCRdb holds only in-frame clones, not every one. The sample records millions of clones, approximately 94% being singletons. This clone was recorded once. Its cognate antigen is unknown. Additional DNA sequences in this sample encode the identical CDR3. What was sequenced was naive CD8+ T cells sorted from blood. This rearrangement joins TRBV5-6 to TRBJ1-1; D is perhaps TRBD1 (5 bases). The receptor was derived from a man aged 18 to 29 in good health. This chain's CDR3 is CASSWGENTEAFF. Written as DNA, the CDR3 is TGTGCCAGCAGCTGGGGGGAGAACACTGAAGCTTTCTTT.